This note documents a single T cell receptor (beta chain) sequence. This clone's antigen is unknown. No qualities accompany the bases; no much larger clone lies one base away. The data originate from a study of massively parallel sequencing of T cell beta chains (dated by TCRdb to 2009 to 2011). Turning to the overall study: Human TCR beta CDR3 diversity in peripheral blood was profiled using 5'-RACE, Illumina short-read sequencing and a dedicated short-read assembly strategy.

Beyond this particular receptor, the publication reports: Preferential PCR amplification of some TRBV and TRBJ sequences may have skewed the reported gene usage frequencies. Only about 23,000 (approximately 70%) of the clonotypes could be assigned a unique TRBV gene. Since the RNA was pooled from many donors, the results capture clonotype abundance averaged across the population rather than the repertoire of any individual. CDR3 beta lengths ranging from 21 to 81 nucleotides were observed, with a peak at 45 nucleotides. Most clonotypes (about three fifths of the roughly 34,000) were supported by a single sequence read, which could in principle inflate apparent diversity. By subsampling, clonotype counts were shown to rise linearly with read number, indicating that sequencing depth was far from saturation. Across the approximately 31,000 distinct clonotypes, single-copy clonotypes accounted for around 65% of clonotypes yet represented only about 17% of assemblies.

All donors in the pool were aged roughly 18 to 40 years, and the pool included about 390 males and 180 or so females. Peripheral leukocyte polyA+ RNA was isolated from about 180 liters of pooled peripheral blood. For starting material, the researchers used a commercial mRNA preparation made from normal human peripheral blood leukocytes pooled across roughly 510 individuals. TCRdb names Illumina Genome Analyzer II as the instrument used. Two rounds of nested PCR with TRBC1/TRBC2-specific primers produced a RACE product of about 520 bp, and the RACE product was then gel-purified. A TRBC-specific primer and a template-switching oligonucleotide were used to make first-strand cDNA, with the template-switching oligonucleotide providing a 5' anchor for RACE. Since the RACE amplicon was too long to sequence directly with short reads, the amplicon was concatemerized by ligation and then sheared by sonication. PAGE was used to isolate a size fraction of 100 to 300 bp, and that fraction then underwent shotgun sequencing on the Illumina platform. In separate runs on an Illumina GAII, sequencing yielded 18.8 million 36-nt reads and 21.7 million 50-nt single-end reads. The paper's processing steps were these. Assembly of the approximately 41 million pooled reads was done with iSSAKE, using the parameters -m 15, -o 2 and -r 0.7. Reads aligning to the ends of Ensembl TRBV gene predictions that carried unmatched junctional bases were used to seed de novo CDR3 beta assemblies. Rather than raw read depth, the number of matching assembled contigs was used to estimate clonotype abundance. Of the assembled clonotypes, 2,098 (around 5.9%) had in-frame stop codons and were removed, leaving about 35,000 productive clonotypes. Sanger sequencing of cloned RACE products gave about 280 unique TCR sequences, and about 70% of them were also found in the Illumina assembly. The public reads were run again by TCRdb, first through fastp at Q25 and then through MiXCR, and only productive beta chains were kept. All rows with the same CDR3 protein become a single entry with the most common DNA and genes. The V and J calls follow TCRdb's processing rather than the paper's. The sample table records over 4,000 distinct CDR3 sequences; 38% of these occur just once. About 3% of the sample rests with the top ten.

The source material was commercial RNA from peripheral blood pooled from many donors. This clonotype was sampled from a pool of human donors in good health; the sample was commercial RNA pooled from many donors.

The CDR3 reads as follows: CSAPRGVGEQFF. The base sequence is TGCAGTGCCCCTCGAGGGGTTGGTGAGCAGTTCTTC. The chain is encoded by TRBV20-1 joined to TRBJ2-1; the D gene may be TRBD1 or TRBD2, since each aligns over 5 bases. The germline ends are 15 bases apart after V is trimmed by 6 bases and J by 9 bases. The CDR3 runs 12 amino acids, cysteine and phenylalanine included. The sequence is cut down to CDR3 DNA, 36 bases in frame from base 1. The germline V gene (reference sequence) sets CDR1 to DFQATT and CDR2 to SNEGSKA.